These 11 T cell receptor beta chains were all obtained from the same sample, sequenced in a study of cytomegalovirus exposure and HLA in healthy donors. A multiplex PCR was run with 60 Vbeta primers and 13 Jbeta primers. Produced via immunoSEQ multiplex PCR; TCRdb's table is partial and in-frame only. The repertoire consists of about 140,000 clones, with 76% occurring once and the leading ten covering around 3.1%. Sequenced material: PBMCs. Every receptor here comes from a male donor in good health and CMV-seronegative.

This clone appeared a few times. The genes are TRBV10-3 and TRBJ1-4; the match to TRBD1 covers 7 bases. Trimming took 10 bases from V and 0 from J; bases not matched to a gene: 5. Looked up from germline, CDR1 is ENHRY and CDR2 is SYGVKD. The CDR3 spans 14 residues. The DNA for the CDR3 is TGTGCCACCCGACAGGGAGCAACTAATGAAAAACTGTTTTTT. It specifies CATRQGATNEKLFF.

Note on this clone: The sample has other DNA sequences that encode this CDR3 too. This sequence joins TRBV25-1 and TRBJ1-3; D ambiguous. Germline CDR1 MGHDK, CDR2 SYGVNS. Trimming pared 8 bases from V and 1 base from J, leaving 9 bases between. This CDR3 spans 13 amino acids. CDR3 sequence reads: CASGFGSGNTIYF. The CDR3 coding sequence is TGTGCCAGCGGGTTCGGGTCTGGAAACACCATATATTTT. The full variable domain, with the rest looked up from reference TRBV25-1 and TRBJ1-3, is EADIYQTPRYLVIGTGKKITLECSQTMGHDKMYWYQQDPGMELHLIHYSYGVNSTEKGDLSSESTVSRIRTEHFPLTLESARPSHTSQYLCASGFGSGNTIYFGEGSWLTVV.

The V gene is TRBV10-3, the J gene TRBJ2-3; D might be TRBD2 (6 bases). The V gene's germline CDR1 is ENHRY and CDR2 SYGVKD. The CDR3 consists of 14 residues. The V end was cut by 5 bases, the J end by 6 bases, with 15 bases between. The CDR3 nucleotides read TGTGCCATCAGTCGACCGGGACTTGGGGATACGCAGTATTTT. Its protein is CAISRPGLGDTQYF.

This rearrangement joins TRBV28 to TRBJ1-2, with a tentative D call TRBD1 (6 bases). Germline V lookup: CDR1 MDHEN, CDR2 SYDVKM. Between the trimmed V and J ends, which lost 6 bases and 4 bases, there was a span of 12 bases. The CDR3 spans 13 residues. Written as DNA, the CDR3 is TGTGCCAGCAGAATCGGACAGCTCTATGGCTACACCTTC. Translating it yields CASRIGQLYGYTF.

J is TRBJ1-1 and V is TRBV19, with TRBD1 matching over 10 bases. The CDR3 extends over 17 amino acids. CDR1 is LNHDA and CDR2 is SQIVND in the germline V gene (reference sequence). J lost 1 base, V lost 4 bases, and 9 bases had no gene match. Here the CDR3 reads CASSRLLTGGSNTEAFF. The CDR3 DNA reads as TGTGCCAGTAGTAGGCTTCTGACAGGGGGCTCGAACACTGAAGCTTTCTTT.

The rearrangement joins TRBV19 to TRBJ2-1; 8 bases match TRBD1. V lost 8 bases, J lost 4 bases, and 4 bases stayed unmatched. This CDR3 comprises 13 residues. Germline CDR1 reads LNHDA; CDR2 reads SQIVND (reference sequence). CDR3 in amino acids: CASDRGNYNEQFF. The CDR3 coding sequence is TGTGCCAGTGACAGGGGAAATTACAATGAGCAGTTCTTC.

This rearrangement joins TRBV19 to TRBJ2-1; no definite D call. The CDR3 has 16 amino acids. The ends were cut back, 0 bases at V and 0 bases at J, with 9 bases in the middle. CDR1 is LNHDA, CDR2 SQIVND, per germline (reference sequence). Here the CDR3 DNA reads TGTGCCAGTAGTATAGAAGCTCTGAGCTCCTACAATGAGCAGTTCTTC. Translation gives CASSIEALSSYNEQFF.

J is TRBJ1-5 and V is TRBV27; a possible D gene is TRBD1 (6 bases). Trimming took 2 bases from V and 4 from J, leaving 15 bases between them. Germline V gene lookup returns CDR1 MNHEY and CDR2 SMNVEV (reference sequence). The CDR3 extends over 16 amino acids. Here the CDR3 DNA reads TGTGCCAGCAGTTTAAGTTGGGGGGGCGGGAATCAGCCCCAGCATTTT. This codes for CASSLSWGGGNQPQHF.

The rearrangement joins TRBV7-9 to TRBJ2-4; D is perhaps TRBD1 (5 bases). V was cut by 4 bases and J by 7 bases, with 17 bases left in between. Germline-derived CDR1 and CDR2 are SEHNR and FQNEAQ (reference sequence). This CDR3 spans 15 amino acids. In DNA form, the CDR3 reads TGTGCCAGCAGCTACGACAGAGTCGCAAAGAACATTCAGTACTTC. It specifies CASSYDRVAKNIQYF. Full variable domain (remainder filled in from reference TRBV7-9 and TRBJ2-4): DTGVSQNPRHKITKRGQNVTFRCDPISEHNRLYWYRQTLGQGPEFLTYFQNEAQLEKSRLLSDRFSAERPKGSFSTLEIQRTEQGDSAMYLCASSYDRVAKNIQYFGAGTRLSVL.

The DNA for the CDR3 is TGTGCCAGCAGCGTAGATCAGGGGTTGGATGAAAAACTGTTTTTT. Its protein is CASSVDQGLDEKLFF. This rearrangement joins TRBV9 to TRBJ1-4, with D possibly matching TRBD1 (6 bases). Germline CDR1 SGDLS, CDR2 YYNGEE. Trimming cost V 0 bases and J 6 bases, with 12 bases left between them. The CDR3 runs 15 residues. Drawing the rest from reference TRBV9 and TRBJ1-4, the complete variable domain is DSGVTQTPKHLITATGQRVTLRCSPRSGDLSVYWYQQSLDQGLQFLIQYYNGEERAKGNILERFSAQQFPDLHSELNLSSLELGDSALYFCASSVDQGLDEKLFFGSGTQLSVL.

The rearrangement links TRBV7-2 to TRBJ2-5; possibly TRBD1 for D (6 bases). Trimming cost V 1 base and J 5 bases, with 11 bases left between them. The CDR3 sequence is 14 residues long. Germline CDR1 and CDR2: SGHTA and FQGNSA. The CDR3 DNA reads TGTGCCAGCAGCTTAGGGGGGCCGAGGGAGACCCAGTACTTC. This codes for CASSLGGPRETQYF.